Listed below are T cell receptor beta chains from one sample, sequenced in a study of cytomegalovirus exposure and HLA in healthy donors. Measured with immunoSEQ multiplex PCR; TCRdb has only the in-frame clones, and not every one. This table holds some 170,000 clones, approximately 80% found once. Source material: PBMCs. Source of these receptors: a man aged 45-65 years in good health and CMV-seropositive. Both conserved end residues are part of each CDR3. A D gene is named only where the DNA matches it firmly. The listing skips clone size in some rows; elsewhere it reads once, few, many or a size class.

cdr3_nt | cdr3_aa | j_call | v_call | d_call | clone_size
TGTGCCAGCAGGGGGACAGGGGCAGGGTCTGGGGCCAACGTCCTGACTTTC | CASRGTGAGSGANVLTF | TRBJ2-6 | TRBV28 | TRBD1 | -
TGTGCCAGCGGCCCGCCGATCTCCTACGAGCAGTACTTC | CASGPPISYEQYF | TRBJ2-7 | TRBV6-5 | - | -
TGTGCCAGCAGCTTTAGTCGGAGGGGAGGTAGTAATCAGCCCCAGCATTTT | CASSFSRRGGSNQPQHF | TRBJ1-5 | TRBV7-9 | - | -
TGTGCCAGCTCACCACAGTCCGGTAACTCTGGAAACACCATATATTTT | CASSPQSGNSGNTIYF | TRBJ1-3 | TRBV18 | - | -
TGTGCCAGCAGCGAGGGGACAGGGTTTTCAGAGACCCAGTACTTC | CASSEGTGFSETQYF | TRBJ2-5 | TRBV9 | TRBD1 | -
TGTGCCAGCAGCGCCTTCCAGGGACAGACTGAAGCTTTCTTT | CASSAFQGQTEAFF | TRBJ1-1 | TRBV9 | TRBD1 | -
TGTGCCAGCAGTTGGACAGGGGGCCTTAATCAGCCCCAGCATTTT | CASSWTGGLNQPQHF | TRBJ1-5 | TRBV27 | TRBD1 | -
TGTGCCAGCAGCACCCAAAGGGGGAGCGAGCAGTACTTC | CASSTQRGSEQYF | TRBJ2-7 | TRBV6-4 | - | -
TGTGCCAGCAGTTACCCAGGATTCACTGAAGCTTTCTTT | CASSYPGFTEAFF | TRBJ1-1 | TRBV6-5 | - | -
TGTGCCAGCAGTTACCCGGGACAGGGGAATCCCGGGGCTTTCTTT | CASSYPGQGNPGAFF | TRBJ1-1 | TRBV6-6 | TRBD1 | -
TGTGCCAGCAGGGGGACTAGCGGACTCTCCTACAATGAGCAGTTCTTC | CASRGTSGLSYNEQFF | TRBJ2-1 | TRBV28 | TRBD2 | few
TGCAGCGTTGGGGGCGGGGGGGCGGCCTACGAGCAGTACTTC | CSVGGGGAAYEQYF | TRBJ2-7 | TRBV29-1 | TRBD2 | few
TGTGCCAGCAGCCCCCTTCCGGGACAGGGGGTCTTTAACTATGGCTACACCTTC | CASSPLPGQGVFNYGYTF | TRBJ1-2 | TRBV7-2 | TRBD1 | few
TGTGCCAGCAGCAAAGGTCGGAAACAAAAATTAGCACCGAGCAATCAGCCCCAGCATTTT | CASSKGRKQKLAPSNQPQHF | TRBJ1-5 | TRBV21-1 | - | -
TGTGCCAGCAGCTTGTGGGCGAGCTCCTACAATGAGCAGTTCTTC | CASSLWASSYNEQFF | TRBJ2-1 | TRBV5-4 | - | -
TGTGCCTGGAGTGGGGTGGGTATAGCGGGGGTATTAGATACGCAGTATTTT | CAWSGVGIAGVLDTQYF | TRBJ2-3 | TRBV30 | TRBD2 | -
TGTGCCAGTAGTATCCTGACTGAAGCTTTCTTT | CASSILTEAFF | TRBJ1-1 | TRBV19 | - | -